Listed here are 9 T cell receptor beta chains from one sample, sequenced in a study of blood T cell repertoires in COVID-19. Assay used: immunoSEQ multiplex PCR; TCRdb lists only in-frame clones, some missing. The data show 210,000 or so clones, with around 84% seen just once and roughly 20% held by the top ten. Sequencing was carried out using peripheral blood. The receptor set was obtained from a woman over 75 with active or convalescent COVID-19.

J is TRBJ2-5 and V is TRBV28; possible D gene TRBD2, 5 bases. Deletions cut 4 bases from V and 3 bases from J, with 6 bases between. The CDR3 extends over 12 amino acids. The V gene's germline CDR1 is MDHEN and CDR2 SYDVKM. The CDR3 spells CASSSGKETQYF. The DNA for the CDR3 is TGTGCCAGCAGTTCCGGGAAAGAGACCCAGTACTTC.

The chain carries TRBV7-2 and TRBJ2-7; no definite D call. Trimming shortened V by 5 bases and J by 6 bases, and 14 bases separated the two germline ends. This CDR3 is built from 13 residues. Per the germline V gene, CDR1 is SGHTA and CDR2 is FQGNSA. CDR3 sequence reads: CASSAVYNREQYF. The DNA of the CDR3 is TGTGCCAGCAGCGCAGTGTATAATCGCGAGCAGTACTTC. Based on the CDR3 plus reference TRBV7-2 and TRBJ2-7, the full variable domain is GAGVSQSPSNKVTEKGKDVELRCDPISGHTALYWYRQSLGQGLEFLIYFQGNSAPDKSGLPSDRFSAERTGGSVSTLTIQRTQQEDSAVYLCASSAVYNREQYFGPGTRLTVT.

The chain employs TRBV4-1 and TRBJ2-5, with D possibly TRBD1 on 6 matching bases. The V gene lost 6 bases and the J gene lost 1 base, with 12 bases spanning the gap. There are 14 residues in the CDR3. The germline V gene encodes CDR1 MGHRA and CDR2 YSYEKL. CDR3 sequence reads: CASRPGQSQETQYF. In nucleotides, the CDR3 is TGCGCCAGCAGACCAGGACAGTCCCAAGAGACCCAGTACTTC.

The genes are TRBV4-2 and TRBJ1-5; 10 bases agree with TRBD1. This CDR3 region has 17 residues. V was pared by 2 bases and J by 0 bases, with 4 bases of the junction left unmatched. Germline V lookup: CDR1 LGHNA, CDR2 YNFKEQ. The CDR3, as DNA: TGTGCCAGCAGCCAACGACAGGGGGCGAATAGCAATCAGCCCCAGCATTTT. It specifies CASSQRQGANSNQPQHF.

This chain connects TRBV18 to TRBJ2-5; possibly TRBD1 for D (6 bases). The V gene's germline CDR1 is KGHSH and CDR2 LQKENI. With 6 bases removed from V and 5 bases from J, the gap between germline ends came to 16 bases. CDR3 size: 14 residues. The CDR3 region has the DNA TGTGCCAGCTCTAAAGGGATCCAGGGGGAGACCCAGTACTTC. This translates into CASSKGIQGETQYF.

This clone was found a few times. The chain joins TRBV12-3 or TRBV12-4 to TRBJ1-1; TRBD1 matches 7 bases. V lost 4 bases to trimming and J lost 10 bases; unmatched junction nucleotides: 9. The CDR3 loop spans 13 amino acids. CDR3 sequence: CASSSDRARVAFF. CDR3 DNA sequence: TGTGCCAGCAGTTCCGACAGGGCAAGGGTAGCTTTCTTT.

The chain is built from TRBV7-9 and TRBJ2-3; D uncertain. This CDR3 has 15 amino acids. V gave up 4 bases and J gave up 0 bases, with 11 bases separating them. Germline V CDR1 and CDR2: SEHNR, FQNEAQ (reference sequence). CDR3 region: CASSSPTGSTDTQYF. In DNA form, the CDR3 reads TGTGCCAGCAGCTCACCGACGGGTAGCACAGATACGCAGTATTTT.

V gene TRBV9 combines with J gene TRBJ2-5, with 7 positions matching TRBD2. J gave up 2 bases and V 6 bases, and 10 bases lay outside the gene matches. The CDR3 spans 15 residues. The germline CDR1 and CDR2 sequences are SGDLS and YYNGEE. Written as DNA, the CDR3 is TGTGCCAGCACCAAAGGGGCTAGCGGTCAAGAGACCCAGTACTTC. As protein: CASTKGASGQETQYF.

V usage is TRBV7-7 and J usage is TRBJ2-3, with a weak D call TRBD2 (6 bases). The CDR3 has 16 residues. Germline V gene data show CDR1 as SSHAT and CDR2 as FNYEAQ (reference sequence). Trimming took 2 bases from V and 0 from J, leaving 12 bases between them. This CDR3 reads CASSLSAGGSTDTQYF. CDR3 sequence (DNA): TGTGCCAGCAGCTTATCGGCCGGAGGGAGCACAGATACGCAGTATTTT.